What follows is one TCR beta chain and its context. Its specificity is not known. This entry comes from a study of OX40 agonist ivuxolimab in advanced cancers. Study context: Cohort: around 79% men, mean age 60, aged about 20 to 80. Regarding the study as a whole: More expanded clones were seen, on average, in CD8+ T cells than in CD4+. Patients who responded partially at 0.1-3.0 mg/kg showed clonal expansion ranking among the lowest. Not determined was the antigen specificity of the expanded peripheral T cells.

V was cut by 2 bases and J by 7 bases, with 3 bases left in between. The CDR3 consists of 11 residues. CDR1 and CDR2 from the germline V gene are MDHEN and SYDVKM. Here immunoSEQ multiplex PCR was the method, and the copy in TCRdb shows in-frame clones only, minus some. The table lists roughly 55,000 clones, around 87% of them singletons, with roughly 12% in the top ten. Sequencing was performed on CD4+ or CD8+ T cells sorted from blood, taken in a trial of the OX40 agonist ivuxolimab. The chain links TRBV28 to TRBJ2-1; D ambiguous. The clonotype comes from an adult with an advanced solid tumor such as melanoma, head and neck, liver or kidney cancer. This CDR3 reads CASSLTNEQFF. The CDR3 bases are TGTGCCAGCAGTTTAACAAATGAGCAGTTCTTC.